This TCR beta chain emerged from a study of blood T cell repertoires in COVID-19. V lost 4 bases, J lost 1 base, and 16 bases lay in between. The germline V gene encodes CDR1 LGHDT and CDR2 YNNKEL (reference sequence). This CDR3 has 16 residues. Sequenced by immunoSEQ multiplex PCR; TCRdb stores in-frame clones only, minus some. The top ten clones hold around 1.8% of a sample with 100,000 to 150,000 clones, over 60% of them seen once. This chain joins TRBV3-1 (or the pseudogene TRBV3-2) and TRBJ1-1; no firm D call. Material for sequencing was peripheral blood. The source is an older woman with acute or convalescent COVID-19. The CDR3 DNA sequence: TGTGCCAGCAGCCCCGGAGGACGTGGCTCGAACACTGAAGCTTTCTTT. Translation gives CASSPGGRGSNTEAFF.